What follows are 18 T cell receptor beta chains derived from one specimen sequenced in a study of breast tumors, draining lymph nodes, adjacent tissues (dated by TCRdb to the mid-2010s). The lymph node samples were taken from the axillary draining lymph nodes of breast cancer patients. Library preparation employed multiplex PCR. The sample was run on an Illumina HiSeq 2000. TCRdb ran its own pipeline on the public reads, namely fastp trimming at Q25 and MiXCR clone calling, and kept in-frame beta chains. For every CDR3 protein sequence, its rows merge into one entry that carries the most common genes and DNA. This sample comprises 65,000 to 80,000 distinct CDR3 sequences, roughly 20% of them detected only once. The ten largest clones add up to over 2% of the sample. The specimen was axillary lymph node tissue. The receptor source for this set is a female donor with breast cancer. Some clones in this sample may be carry-over from other donors' samples.

In this sample, this clonotype turned up many times. V usage is TRBV6-1 and J usage is TRBJ1-2, with TRBD1 matching 9 bases. Germline assignment: CDR1 MNHNS and CDR2 SASEGT. V lost 6 bases, J lost 4 bases, and 3 bases stayed unmatched. The CDR3 has 13 amino acids. The CDR3 DNA sequence: TGTGCCAGCAGCGGGACAGGGATCTATGGCTACACCTTC. Translating gives CASSGTGIYGYTF.

This clonotype came up many times. This chain connects TRBV5-5 to TRBJ2-2; 9 bases align to TRBD1. Looked up from germline, CDR1 is SGHKS and CDR2 is YYEKEE (reference sequence). This CDR3 has 17 residues. Trimming removed 7 bases from V and 5 bases from J; junction bases left unmatched: 15. For the CDR3, the DNA is TGTGCCAGCTCACCCGGGGACAGGGTTTTTCAGACCGGGGAGCTGTTTTTT. This codes for CASSPGDRVFQTGELFF. The full variable domain, rest sourced from reference TRBV5-5 and TRBJ2-2, is DAGVTQSPTHLIKTRGQQVTLRCSPISGHKSVSWYQQVLGQGPQFIFQYYEKEERGRGNFPDRFSARQFPNYSSELNVNALLLGDSALYLCASSPGDRVFQTGELFFGEGSRLTVL.

This clonotype appeared many times. V usage is TRBV20-1 and J usage is TRBJ2-1; 14 bases are shared with TRBD2. Trimming removed 5 bases from V and 9 bases from J; junction bases left unmatched: 9. In germline, CDR1 is DFQATT, CDR2 SNEGSKA (reference sequence). The CDR3 is 15 amino acids. CDR3 sequence (DNA): TGCAGTGCTCCGGGACTAGCGGGAGTCTGGGGTGAGCAGTTCTTC. Encoded protein: CSAPGLAGVWGEQFF.

This clonotype was observed once. The V call is TRBV7-2, the J call TRBJ2-3; 9 positions match TRBD2. The CDR3 contains 16 residues. Per germline, CDR1 SGHTA and CDR2 FQGNSA. With V trimmed by 5 bases and J by 1 base, 7 bases remained unmatched. The CDR3 sequence is CASSQASGTGTDTQYF. CDR3 bases: TGTGCCAGCAGCCAGGCTAGCGGGACGGGCACAGATACGCAGTATTTT.

This clonotype was detected only once. The chain links TRBV7-2 to TRBJ2-1, with a possible D match to TRBD2 (5 bases). This CDR3 is 16 amino acids long. Trimming cost V 11 bases and J 0 bases, with 20 bases left between them. In germline, CDR1 is SGHTA, CDR2 FQGNSA. This CDR3 reads CAGGLEGISSYNEQFF. In DNA form, the CDR3 reads TGTGCCGGCGGCTTAGAGGGCATTAGCTCCTACAATGAGCAGTTCTTC.

At least ten counts were recorded for this clonotype. The gene calls are TRBV2 and TRBJ2-1; TRBD2 matches at 9 bases. V shed 5 bases and J 4 bases; nucleotides not matched to a gene: 6. Germline loops: CDR1 SNHLY, CDR2 FYNNEI. The CDR3 has 15 amino acids. The CDR3 loop reads CASSSIAGAYNEQFF. CDR3 in DNA: TGTGCCAGCAGTTCAATAGCGGGAGCGTACAATGAGCAGTTCTTC. The whole variable domain, remainder taken from reference TRBV2 and TRBJ2-1, is EPEVTQTPSHQVTQMGQEVILRCVPISNHLYFYWYRQILGQKVEFLVSFYNNEISEKSEIFDDQFSVERPDGSNFTLKIRSTKLEDSAMYFCASSSIAGAYNEQFFGPGTRLTVL.

The table lists this clonotype with many counts. V usage is TRBV6-1 and J usage is TRBJ2-3; 9 bases match TRBD2. Trimming removed 8 bases from V and 2 bases from J; junction bases left unmatched: 2. Germline V gives CDR1 MNHNS, CDR2 SASEGT. The CDR3 has 13 residues. CDR3 region: CASLAGNTDTQYF. The CDR3 bases are TGTGCCAGCCTAGCGGGGAACACAGATACGCAGTATTTT.

This clonotype was seen ten or more times. The rearrangement links TRBV7-2 to TRBJ2-1; 8 bases are shared with TRBD2. The CDR3 extends over 14 amino acids. Trimming at V came to 7 bases and at J to 9 bases, leaving 11 bases not matched to a gene. Germline V CDR1 and CDR2: SGHTA, FQGNSA. This CDR3 reads CASNPGGTRGEQFF. The CDR3 coding sequence is TGTGCCAGCAACCCGGGAGGGACACGAGGTGAGCAGTTCTTC.

The chain employs TRBV28 and TRBJ2-1; a weak D match, TRBD1 (7 bases). Germline values: CDR1 MDHEN, CDR2 SYDVKM. The CDR3 consists of 14 residues. Between the trimmed V and J ends, which lost 4 bases and 8 bases, there was a span of 15 bases. CDR3 amino acids: CASSSPSRGDEQFF. The CDR3 coding sequence is TGTGCCAGCAGTTCCCCTAGCAGGGGGGATGAGCAGTTCTTC.

This clonotype has at least ten counts. V gene TRBV20-1 combines with J gene TRBJ2-4; 8 bases agree with TRBD1. The germline gives CDR1 DFQATT, CDR2 SNEGSKA (reference sequence). The CDR3 covers 13 residues. J lost 7 bases, V lost 3 bases, and 5 bases had no gene match. The CDR3 spells CSASGQGANIQYF. The CDR3 coding sequence is TGCAGTGCTAGTGGGCAGGGGGCGAACATTCAGTACTTC.

In this sample, this clonotype turned up many times. The V gene is TRBV10-3, the J gene TRBJ2-5, with D perhaps TRBD2 (5 bases). Trimming took 4 bases from V and 2 from J, leaving 11 bases between them. CDR1 is ENHRY and CDR2 is SYGVKD in the germline V gene. CDR3 length: 14 residues. The CDR3 nucleotides are TGTGCCATCAGTGGCGGGCTCAGGCAAGAGACCCAGTACTTC. As protein: CAISGGLRQETQYF.

There are many counts of this clonotype. The V and J genes are TRBV29-1 and TRBJ2-3; D unclear. The ends were cut back, 0 bases at V and 11 bases at J, with 12 bases in the middle. Germline V gene sequence: CDR1 SQVTM, CDR2 ANQGSEA. The CDR3 covers 12 residues. CDR3 in amino acids: CSVEDPRPGQYF. CDR3 DNA sequence: TGCAGCGTTGAAGATCCTCGGCCAGGGCAGTATTTT.

This clonotype came up many times. This chain joins TRBV20-1 and TRBJ2-7; TRBD2 agrees at 9 bases. In germline, CDR1 is DFQATT, CDR2 SNEGSKA (reference sequence). The CDR3 has 15 residues. Trimming cost V 0 bases and J 3 bases; bases outside gene matches: 6. In DNA, the CDR3 is TGCAGTGCTAGAGATCCTGCGGGAGGGCTCTACGAGCAGTACTTC. Translated, it gives CSARDPAGGLYEQYF.

This clonotype was seen many times. The chain uses TRBV7-2 and TRBJ1-2; possible D gene TRBD1, 5 bases. Germline V gene lookup returns CDR1 SGHTA and CDR2 FQGNSA. Trimming shortened V by 2 bases and J by 9 bases, and 22 bases separated the two germline ends. CDR3 size: 16 residues. The CDR3 nucleotides are TGTGCCAGCAGCTTAACCCGGCAGGGAATGGCATTAAGCTACACCTTC. Translated: CASSLTRQGMALSYTF.

V and J are TRBV7-8 and TRBJ2-1, with 12 bases that match TRBD2. The CDR3 is 18 amino acids. Germline CDR1 is SGHVS and CDR2 is FQNEAQ. J was trimmed by 4 bases and V by 5 bases; bases with no gene match: 12. The DNA for the CDR3 is TGTGCCAGCAGCGTGCTAGCGGGAGGGCGTGGGAAATACAATGAGCAGTTCTTC. This translates into CASSVLAGGRGKYNEQFF.

This clonotype appeared many times. J is TRBJ2-1 and V is TRBV5-1; D not certain. In germline, CDR1 is SGHRS, CDR2 YFSETQ. The CDR3 has 15 amino acids. Between the trimmed V and J ends, which lost 4 bases and 0 bases, there was a span of 11 bases. CDR3 loop: CASSPQLSSYNEQFF. CDR3 bases: TGCGCCAGCAGCCCCCAGTTATCCTCCTACAATGAGCAGTTCTTC.

The V gene is TRBV6-2 or TRBV6-3, the J gene TRBJ2-5; TRBD1 aligns across 7 bases. CDR1 and CDR2 (germline): MNHEY, SVGEGT. V shed 6 bases and J 1 base; nucleotides not matched to a gene: 14. The CDR3 runs 17 residues. The CDR3 here is CASSMSSGTVTQETQYF. The DNA for the CDR3 is TGTGCCAGCAGCATGAGTTCCGGGACAGTGACCCAAGAGACCCAGTACTTC.

Turning to this clonotype: This could be a read error, since a much larger clone is one nucleotide away. The V call is TRBV6-2 or TRBV6-3, the J call TRBJ2-7; unclear D gene. This CDR3 is built from 12 residues. Trimming left V 2 bases short and J 5 bases short, with 7 bases between. Germline V lookup: CDR1 MNHEY, CDR2 SVGEGT. In nucleotides, the CDR3 is TGTGCCAGCAGTTACGCGACCCACGAGCAGTACTTC. The encoded protein is CASSYATHEQYF.